One sample yielded the 28 T cell receptor beta chains listed below, sequenced in a study of blood T cells in healthy people across ages. It was with a sample-barcoded 5' primer and a J-beta primer mix that a second PCR of roughly 7 to 11 cycles was run. Each CDR3 protein is one row after TCRdb ran MiXCR on the 5' RACE reads. The table has over 700,000 distinct CDR3 sequences, less than 70% seen once. Sequenced material: blood. These receptors all come from a man older than 75 in good health.

The chain recombines TRBV7-9 with TRBJ2-1, with 7 bases fitting TRBD2. The CDR3 totals 13 residues. The germline V gene encodes CDR1 SEHNR and CDR2 FQNEAQ (reference sequence). Trimming took 5 bases from V and 8 from J; bases not matched to a gene: 6. CDR3 residues: CASSPRGVHEQFF. CDR3 nucleotides: TGTGCCAGCAGCCCTCGGGGGGTTCATGAGCAGTTCTTC.

The V and J genes are TRBV25-1 and TRBJ2-7; no clear D. Germline CDR1 is MGHDK and CDR2 is SYGVNS. The V and J ends lost 6 bases and 10 bases respectively, with 10 bases between them. The CDR3 is made up of 10 amino acids. Here the CDR3 DNA reads TGTGCCAGCAGCGCCTCTTCCCAGTACTTC. Protein: CASSASSQYF.

This clonotype has a handful of counts. This sequence joins TRBV9 and TRBJ2-1; the match to TRBD2 covers 12 bases. Germline V gives CDR1 SGDLS, CDR2 YYNGEE. J lost 8 bases, V lost 0 bases, and 3 bases had no gene match. This CDR3 spans 15 amino acids. CDR3 residues: CASSVVTSGGHEQFF. DNA for the CDR3: TGTGCCAGCAGCGTAGTAACTAGCGGGGGGCATGAGCAGTTCTTC.

This clonotype was counted a few times. The chain employs TRBV7-2 and TRBJ2-3; 7 bases map to TRBD1. There are 15 residues in the CDR3. Germline values: CDR1 SGHTA, CDR2 FQGNSA. J gave up 0 bases and V 5 bases, and 5 bases lay outside the gene matches. The CDR3: CASSRRDRSTDTQYF. The CDR3 DNA reads as TGTGCCAGCAGCCGCCGGGACAGAAGCACAGATACGCAGTATTTT.

In this sample, this clonotype turned up a few times. The V and J genes are TRBV29-1 and TRBJ2-1; 7 nucleotides agree with TRBD2. The CDR3 covers 14 residues. V was pared by 0 bases and J by 9 bases, with 8 bases of the junction left unmatched. Germline V CDR1 and CDR2: SQVTM, ANQGSEA. The CDR3 DNA is TGCAGCGTTGAAGATCGTACCAGGGAGGGTGAGCAGTTCTTC. It codes for CSVEDRTREGEQFF.

This sequence joins TRBV3-1 and TRBJ1-5; D not certain. Trimming stripped 1 base from V and 1 base from J, with 5 bases between. This CDR3 spans 14 amino acids. The V gene's germline CDR1 is LGHDT and CDR2 YNNKEL (reference sequence). CDR3 in DNA: TGTGCCAGCAGCCAAGGGGAAAGCAATCAGCCCCAGCATTTT. It encodes CASSQGESNQPQHF.

This clonotype was found a few times. The rearrangement uses TRBV7-2 and TRBJ2-1, with TRBD2 matching over 9 bases. The CDR3 has 16 amino acids. The V gene's germline CDR1 is SGHTA and CDR2 FQGNSA. J lost 2 bases, V lost 2 bases, and 4 bases had no gene match. The CDR3 region is CASSLIAGAPYNEQFF. The CDR3 region has the DNA TGTGCCAGCAGCTTAATAGCGGGAGCCCCCTACAATGAGCAGTTCTTC. Looking up the rest from reference TRBV7-2 and TRBJ2-1 gives the full variable domain: GAGVSQSPSNKVTEKGKDVELRCDPISGHTALYWYRQSLGQGLEFLIYFQGNSAPDKSGLPSDRFSAERTGGSVSTLTIQRTQQEDSAVYLCASSLIAGAPYNEQFFGPGTRLTVL.

This sequence joins TRBV3-1 and TRBJ2-7; 11 nucleotides match TRBD1. Germline V gives CDR1 LGHDT, CDR2 YNNKEL (reference sequence). V lost 4 bases and J lost 0; bases outside the gene matches: 8. The CDR3 spans 17 residues. The CDR3 protein is CASSPNGQGAGSYEQYF. CDR3 nucleotides: TGTGCCAGCAGCCCTAATGGACAGGGGGCGGGCTCCTACGAGCAGTACTTC.

The chain joins TRBV25-1 to TRBJ1-1; 8 bases match TRBD1. Germline assignment: CDR1 MGHDK and CDR2 SYGVNS. With 6 bases clipped from V and 4 bases from J, the junction kept 7 bases outside the gene matches. The CDR3 is 14 residues long. The CDR3 loop reads CASRGTGRVTEAFF. CDR3 nucleotides: TGTGCCAGCAGAGGGACAGGTCGAGTCACTGAAGCTTTCTTT.

This clonotype was picked up a small number of times. The chain uses TRBV20-1 and TRBJ2-3; a possible D gene is TRBD2 (5 bases). Germline V lookup: CDR1 DFQATT, CDR2 SNEGSKA (reference sequence). The V and J ends lost 0 bases and 14 bases respectively, with 24 bases between them. The CDR3 runs 15 residues. CDR3 in amino acids: CSARDGRATHRYAYF. The CDR3 nucleotides read TGCAGTGCTAGAGATGGGCGGGCTACACACAGATACGCGTATTTT.

This rearrangement joins TRBV4-2 to TRBJ2-1; D is ambiguous. Germline CDR1 LGHNA, CDR2 YNFKEQ. CDR3 size: 16 residues. Trimming removed 1 base from V and 5 bases from J, with 15 bases in between. The CDR3 DNA is TGTGCCAGCAGCCAAGTTCGCGTCGGGTTCAACAATGAGCAGTTCTTC. It encodes CASSQVRVGFNNEQFF.

The chain links TRBV9 to TRBJ2-1; 7 nucleotides match TRBD2. Per germline, CDR1 SGDLS and CDR2 YYNGEE. CDR3 size: 13 residues. With 0 bases clipped from V and 8 bases from J, the junction kept 2 bases outside the gene matches. CDR3 coding DNA: TGTGCCAGCAGCGTAGGGAGCGGGGATGAGCAGTTCTTC. Its translation: CASSVGSGDEQFF.

V usage is TRBV29-1 and J usage is TRBJ2-5; unclear D gene. Germline V gene data show CDR1 as SQVTM and CDR2 as ANQGSEA. Trimming removed 4 bases from V and 11 bases from J, with 11 bases in between. This CDR3 comprises 10 residues. CDR3 sequence: CSVVGHEQYF. The CDR3 DNA sequence: TGCAGCGTTGTGGGCCATGAGCAGTACTTC.

This clonotype was detected only a few times. The rearrangement uses TRBV29-1 and TRBJ2-1; D perhaps matches TRBD2 (6 bases). The CDR3 sequence is 13 residues long. Between the trimmed V and J ends, which lost 3 bases and 5 bases, there was a span of 11 bases. Germline V gene lookup returns CDR1 SQVTM and CDR2 ANQGSEA. This CDR3 is CSVERDVNNEQFF. For the CDR3, the DNA is TGCAGCGTTGAGCGGGACGTAAACAATGAGCAGTTCTTC.

The chain uses TRBV5-1 and TRBJ2-3, with D possibly being TRBD1 (6 bases). This CDR3 has 18 amino acids. CDR1 is SGHRS, CDR2 YFSETQ, per germline. V was shortened by 0 bases and J by 0 bases, with 17 bases between the two germline ends. CDR3 in DNA: TGCGCCAGCAGCTTGGCGTTACTAGGCAGGGGAAGCACAGATACGCAGTATTTT. Amino acids: CASSLALLGRGSTDTQYF.

V gene TRBV19 combines with J gene TRBJ1-2, with no clear D. Germline V lookup: CDR1 LNHDA, CDR2 SQIVND (reference sequence). V lost 3 bases and J 4 bases, leaving 6 bases between the germline ends. This CDR3 comprises 12 residues. The CDR3 coding sequence is TGTGCCAGTAGTATGGCAGTCTATGGCTACACCTTC. Translated, it gives CASSMAVYGYTF. Full variable domain (missing parts from reference TRBV19 and TRBJ1-2): DGGITQSPKYLFRKEGQNVTLSCEQNLNHDAMYWYRQDPGQGLRLIYYSQIVNDFQKGDIAEGYSVSREKKESFPLTVTSAQKNPTAFYLCASSMAVYGYTFGSGTRLTVV.

As concerns this clonotype: With a much larger clone just one base away, this may be a read error. V gene TRBV2 combines with J gene TRBJ2-5; D uncertain. With 4 bases removed from V and 5 bases from J, the gap between germline ends came to 8 bases. CDR1 and CDR2 (germline): SNHLY, FYNNEI. The CDR3 totals 12 residues. CDR3 DNA: TGTGCCAGCAGTGTAATGAGGGAGACCCAGTACTTC. Its translation: CASSVMRETQYF.

This clonotype was recorded only once. The rearrangement links TRBV28 to TRBJ2-7; perhaps TRBD2 as D (5 bases). CDR3 length: 15 amino acids. CDR1 and CDR2 (germline): MDHEN, SYDVKM. Trimming pared 5 bases from V and 5 bases from J, leaving 19 bases between. The CDR3 nucleotides read TGTGCCAGCAGTCCTATACCGGACTTAGCAGACGAGCAGTACTTC. It codes for CASSPIPDLADEQYF. Filled out from reference TRBV28 and TRBJ2-7, the complete variable domain reads DVKVTQSSRYLVKRTGEKVFLECVQDMDHENMFWYRQDPGLGLRLIYFSYDVKMKEKGDIPEGYSVSREKKERFSLILESASTNQTSMYLCASSPIPDLADEQYFGPGTRLTVT.

The chain combines TRBV10-3 with TRBJ2-3, with TRBD1 matching 7 bases. Germline V CDR1 and CDR2: ENHRY, SYGVKD. Unmatched junction bases numbered 2, after V lost 3 bases and J lost 2 bases. The CDR3 has 14 residues. The CDR3 region has the DNA TGTGCCATCAGTGACAGGGGGTTCACAGATACGCAGTATTTT. Encoded protein: CAISDRGFTDTQYF.

The chain links TRBV7-9 to TRBJ2-1; TRBD2 aligns across 7 bases. V trimming: 4 bases; J trimming: 6 bases; junction bases outside the gene matches: 12. Germline assignment: CDR1 SEHNR and CDR2 FQNEAQ (reference sequence). This CDR3 is 16 amino acids long. The CDR3 region has the DNA TGTGCCAGCAGCTCTCGCCTAGCGGACGGGTCCAATGAGCAGTTCTTC. This encodes CASSSRLADGSNEQFF.

There are a few counts of this clonotype. The V and J genes are TRBV27 and TRBJ2-7; perhaps TRBD1 as D (5 bases). Deletions cut 0 bases from V and 6 bases from J, with 15 bases between. Germline CDR1 is MNHEY and CDR2 is SMNVEV (reference sequence). The CDR3 consists of 15 residues. The CDR3 DNA reads as TGTGCCAGCAGTTTATCGGGGCGGCACCGATCCGAGCAGTACTTC. Its translation is CASSLSGRHRSEQYF.

The chain couples TRBV7-9 to TRBJ1-5; 7 bases are a match to TRBD1. Germline values: CDR1 SEHNR, CDR2 FQNEAQ (reference sequence). This CDR3 spans 15 amino acids. V was pared by 1 base and J by 6 bases, with 6 bases of the junction left unmatched. The CDR3 coding sequence is TGTGCCAGCAGCTTAGAGGGGGCTGCGGGTCAGCCCCAGCATTTT. Its protein product is CASSLEGAAGQPQHF.

The V call is TRBV12-3 or TRBV12-4, the J call TRBJ2-6; D possibly corresponds to TRBD2 (6 bases). CDR3 size: 17 residues. V was pared by 0 bases and J by 0 bases, with 9 bases between. In DNA form, the CDR3 reads TGTGCCAGCAGTTTAGCGGGAGGCAACTCTGGGGCCAACGTCCTGACTTTC. Its translation: CASSLAGGNSGANVLTF.

This clonotype has a handful of counts. For the CDR3, the DNA is TGTGCCAGCAGCCATCTGGGGGACGGTCCCACCTTC. As protein: CASSHLGDGPTF. V gene TRBV3-1 combines with J gene TRBJ1-2; the D gene is possibly TRBD1 (5 bases). This CDR3 comprises 12 residues. The V end lost 3 bases, the J end lost 13 bases, and 15 bases lay between the germline ends. Germline loops: CDR1 LGHDT, CDR2 YNNKEL (reference sequence).

This clonotype was seen more than once but under ten times. The V call is TRBV29-1, the J call TRBJ1-2; 7 bases agree with TRBD1. CDR3 size: 23 residues. J was trimmed by 0 bases and V by 0 bases; bases with no gene match: 28. Germline assignment: CDR1 SQVTM and CDR2 ANQGSEA. CDR3 sequence reads: CSVEDLRYRGGARDSETNYGYTF. CDR3 nucleotides: TGCAGCGTTGAAGATCTTAGGTATAGGGGAGGGGCCCGGGACAGCGAAACTAACTATGGCTACACCTTC.

This chain connects TRBV6-6 to TRBJ2-2; D gene unclear. The germline V gene encodes CDR1 MNHNY and CDR2 SVGAGI (reference sequence). The CDR3 consists of 12 residues. V was clipped by 5 bases and J by 8 bases, with 9 bases between them. CDR3 coding DNA: TGTGCCAGCAGTACGTTCGTTGGGGAGCTGTTTTTT. This sequence encodes CASSTFVGELFF.

This clonotype was observed a few times. CDR3 sequence reads: CASSSGQGSDYGYTF. CDR3 bases: TGCGCCAGCAGCTCGGGACAGGGGTCGGACTATGGCTACACCTTC. V and J are TRBV5-1 and TRBJ1-2; 10 nucleotides agree with TRBD1. This CDR3 spans 15 amino acids. Germline V gene sequence: CDR1 SGHRS, CDR2 YFSETQ. Germline trimming cut 3 bases from V and 3 bases from J; bases unmatched to any gene: 5.

This clonotype came up a few times. The V gene is TRBV2, the J gene TRBJ2-3; TRBD1 aligns across 8 bases. Germline V gene lookup returns CDR1 SNHLY and CDR2 FYNNEI. This CDR3 has 15 amino acids. V gave up 3 bases and J gave up 5 bases; unmatched junction bases: 7. CDR3 nucleotide sequence: TGTGCCAGCAGTGAGAGGCAGGGGGCTGGAGATACGCAGTATTTT. Amino acids: CASSERQGAGDTQYF.